The 5 T cell receptor beta chains below come from one sample, sequenced in a study of blood T cell repertoires in COVID-19. Sequenced by immunoSEQ multiplex PCR; TCRdb stores in-frame clones only, minus some. Found here are about 62,000 clones, approximately 87% of them singletons; the top ten hold almost 4%. Sequencing was done on a sample of peripheral blood. These receptors were taken from a human donor in a cohort sampled during active COVID-19.

V is TRBV6-5 and J is TRBJ2-7; 7 bases align to TRBD2. V trimming: 7 bases; J trimming: 7 bases; junction bases outside the gene matches: 16. Germline-derived CDR1 and CDR2 are MNHEY and SVGAGI. The CDR3 has 15 residues. Here the CDR3 DNA reads TGTGCCAGCACCAGACAGTTTTCCGGGGGGTCGGAGCAGTACTTC. Residues: CASTRQFSGGSEQYF.

V usage is TRBV5-6 and J usage is TRBJ2-1; D not resolved. The CDR3 runs 15 residues. Germline values: CDR1 SGHDT, CDR2 YYEEEE. With 0 bases removed from V and 4 bases from J, the gap between germline ends came to 11 bases. The CDR3 loop is CASSLAVARYNEQFF. CDR3 sequence (DNA): TGTGCCAGCAGCTTGGCTGTAGCCCGATACAATGAGCAGTTCTTC.

The chain couples TRBV5-6 to TRBJ2-3; a possible D gene is TRBD2 (6 bases). V was cut by 1 base and J by 2 bases, with 11 bases left in between. CDR1 is SGHDT and CDR2 is YYEEEE in the germline V gene. CDR3 length equals 15 residues. CDR3 nucleotide sequence: TGTGCCAGCAGCTTGACAGGACTAATCACAGATACGCAGTATTTT. Its protein product is CASSLTGLITDTQYF.

The V gene is TRBV5-4, the J gene TRBJ2-7; D may be TRBD2 (6 bases). Germline V gene sequence: CDR1 SGHNT, CDR2 YYREEE (reference sequence). Trimming pared 3 bases from V and 6 bases from J, leaving 10 bases between. The CDR3 totals 12 residues. DNA of the CDR3: TGTGCCAGCAGCTCCCGGGGGTCCGAGCAGTACTTC. This gives the protein CASSSRGSEQYF.

The gene calls are TRBV5-4 and TRBJ2-3, with a tentative D call TRBD2 (6 bases). The V gene lost 2 bases and the J gene lost 6 bases, with 16 bases spanning the gap. CDR1 SGHNT and CDR2 YYREEE come from the germline V gene (reference sequence). The CDR3 is made up of 15 amino acids. The CDR3 coding sequence is TGTGCCAGCAGCTTAGGGGACTCGCGTAGGGATACGCAGTATTTT. Amino acids: CASSLGDSRRDTQYF. Supplemented by reference TRBV5-4 and TRBJ2-3, the full variable domain reads ETGVTQSPTHLIKTRGQQVTLRCSSQSGHNTVSWYQQALGQGPQFIFQYYREEENGRGNFPPRFSGLQFPNYSSELNVNALELDDSALYLCASSLGDSRRDTQYFGPGTRLTVL.